A single TCR beta chain is shown here with its context. As yet, its antigen is unknown. V was pared by 4 bases and J by 7 bases, with 8 bases of the junction left unmatched. The germline CDR1 and CDR2 sequences are LGHDT and YNNKEL (reference sequence). The CDR3 contains 14 residues. TCRdb's copy holds only in-frame clones and misses some; the assay was immunoSEQ multiplex PCR. The sample shows about 440,000 clones, 90% of them seen only once. Sample treatment: about 20 received Ad26.COV2.S at low or high dose, single or two shots; about five received placebo; per-sample allocation not given. The investigators took samples on day 63 after the first vaccine or placebo injection. SARS-CoV-2 spike from the Wuhan strain was encoded by the vaccine, an Ad26 vector. This sample was taken from a study of Ad26.COV2.S vaccination and SARS-CoV-2 variants. Study context: Into the muscle, Ad26.COV2.S was dosed once or twice, 56 days apart. General observations from the study: With respect to non-spike TCR breadth, vaccine and placebo recipients were similar.

The chain carries TRBV3-1 (or the pseudogene TRBV3-2) and TRBJ2-7, with 9 positions matching TRBD1. Sample: peripheral blood, taken in a trial of Ad26.COV2.S vaccine versus placebo. This clonotype originated in a person aged 18 to 65 who received the Ad26.COV2.S COVID-19 vaccine or a placebo. Here the CDR3 reads CASSRRDRAREQYF. The CDR3 DNA reads TGTGCCAGCAGCCGCCGGGACAGGGCGAGAGAGCAGTACTTC.